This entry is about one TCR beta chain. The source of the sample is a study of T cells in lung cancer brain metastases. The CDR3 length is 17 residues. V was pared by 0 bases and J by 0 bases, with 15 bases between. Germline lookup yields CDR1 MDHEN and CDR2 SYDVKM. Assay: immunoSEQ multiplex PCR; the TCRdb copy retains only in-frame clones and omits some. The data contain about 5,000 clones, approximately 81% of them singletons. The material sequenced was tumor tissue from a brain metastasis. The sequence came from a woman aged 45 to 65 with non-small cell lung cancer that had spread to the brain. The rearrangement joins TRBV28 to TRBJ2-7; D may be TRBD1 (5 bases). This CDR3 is CASSLWSVGRVSYEQYF. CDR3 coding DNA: TGTGCCAGCAGTTTATGGTCCGTCGGCAGGGTCTCCTACGAGCAGTACTTC.